A selection of T cell receptor beta chains follows, all from one sample in a study of blood T cell repertoires in COVID-19. Data came from immunoSEQ multiplex PCR; TCRdb stores just in-frame clones and leaves some out. The table lists over 60,000 clones, about nine tenths of them singletons. The sample was peripheral blood. The source is a human donor in a cohort sampled during active COVID-19. Both conserved end residues are part of each CDR3. A D gene is named only where the DNA matches it firmly. Clone size is stated in some rows and not others, as once, few, many or a class when expanded.

D: TRBD1
V: TRBV18
J: TRBJ1-5
size: NA
CDR3: CASSPQGASQPQHF
DNA: TGTGCCAGCTCACCCCAGGGGGCGAGTCAGCCCCAGCATTTT

D: NA
V: TRBV4-3
J: TRBJ2-5
size: NA
CDR3: CASSQVRAVGETQYF
DNA: TGCGCCAGCAGCCAAGTCAGGGCAGTAGGAGAGACCCAGTACTTC

D: NA
V: TRBV3-1/TRBV3-2
J: TRBJ1-5
size: NA
CDR3: CASSQDVRSNQPQHF
DNA: TGTGCCAGCAGCCAAGATGTCCGGAGCAATCAGCCCCAGCATTTT

D: NA
V: TRBV5-1
J: TRBJ1-3
size: once
CDR3: CASSLGGVRDTIYF
DNA: TGCGCCAGCAGCCTGGGCGGGGTTCGAGACACCATATATTTT

D: NA
V: TRBV7-2
J: TRBJ2-5
size: NA
CDR3: CASSLEESAGYPGETQYF
DNA: TGTGCCAGCAGCTTAGAGGAGTCGGCGGGCTATCCGGGAGAGACCCAGTACTTC

D: NA
V: TRBV30
J: TRBJ1-1
size: NA
CDR3: CACIRDTEAFF
DNA: TGTGCCTGTATACGAGACACTGAAGCTTTCTTT

D: NA
V: TRBV19
J: TRBJ2-5
size: NA
CDR3: CASSTAGRETQYF
DNA: TGTGCCAGTAGTACGGCGGGAAGAGAGACCCAGTACTTC

D: TRBD1
V: TRBV4-2
J: TRBJ2-3
size: NA
CDR3: CASSQDITGTATFSTDTQYF
DNA: TGTGCCAGCAGCCAAGATATTACCGGGACAGCGACTTTTAGCACAGATACGCAGTATTTT

D: NA
V: TRBV5-1
J: TRBJ1-1
size: NA
CDR3: CASSFNGENTEAFF
DNA: TGCGCCAGCAGCTTCAACGGAGAGAACACTGAAGCTTTCTTT

D: TRBD2
V: TRBV7-2
J: TRBJ2-1
size: NA
CDR3: CASSLGLAGWSSYNEQFF
DNA: TGTGCCAGCAGCTTAGGACTAGCGGGATGGAGCTCCTACAATGAGCAGTTCTTC

D: TRBD2
V: TRBV27
J: TRBJ2-1
size: NA
CDR3: CASSSIGGAGAGNEQFF
DNA: TGTGCCAGCAGTTCAATCGGGGGAGCGGGAGCCGGGAATGAGCAGTTCTTC

D: NA
V: TRBV30
J: TRBJ2-7
size: NA
CDR3: CAWTYGLRNEQYF
DNA: TGTGCCTGGACGTACGGACTGAGGAACGAGCAGTACTTC

D: TRBD2
V: TRBV6-6
J: TRBJ2-5
size: NA
CDR3: CASIPGLAGVETQYF
DNA: TGTGCCAGCATCCCGGGACTAGCGGGAGTAGAGACCCAGTACTTC

D: NA
V: TRBV19
J: TRBJ2-1
size: NA
CDR3: CASSSPSPEQFF
DNA: TGTGCCAGTAGTTCCCCGTCTCCTGAGCAGTTCTTC

D: NA
V: TRBV27
J: TRBJ1-1
size: NA
CDR3: CASSLAGEMNTEAFF
DNA: TGTGCCAGCAGTCTAGCGGGGGAGATGAACACTGAAGCTTTCTTT

D: TRBD2
V: TRBV4-3
J: TRBJ2-7
size: NA
CDR3: CASSQGGTSGYEQYF
DNA: TGCGCCAGCAGCCAGGGTGGGACTAGCGGTTACGAGCAGTACTTC

D: TRBD1
V: TRBV18
J: TRBJ1-4
size: NA
CDR3: CASSPGTANEKLFF
DNA: TGTGCCAGCTCACCCGGGACAGCTAATGAAAAACTGTTTTTT

D: NA
V: TRBV18
J: TRBJ2-7
size: NA
CDR3: CASSSSGGTYEQYF
DNA: TGTGCCAGCTCATCCTCTGGCGGCACCTACGAGCAGTACTTC

D: NA
V: TRBV15
J: TRBJ1-1
size: once
CDR3: CATSRFEGANTEAFF
DNA: TGTGCCACCAGCAGATTTGAGGGTGCTAACACTGAAGCTTTCTTT

D: NA
V: TRBV10-3
J: TRBJ1-1
size: few
CDR3: CAIRALTASTEAFF
DNA: TGTGCCATCAGGGCACTGACAGCGTCCACTGAAGCTTTCTTT

D: TRBD2
V: TRBV5-1
J: TRBJ2-2
size: NA
CDR3: CASSLTSGGHGELFF
DNA: TGCGCCAGCAGCTTGACTAGCGGGGGGCACGGGGAGCTGTTTTTT

D: NA
V: TRBV18
J: TRBJ1-2
size: NA
CDR3: CASSLTGDYGYTF
DNA: TGTGCCAGCTCTCTAACAGGTGACTATGGCTACACCTTC

D: NA
V: TRBV7-6
J: TRBJ2-2
size: few
CDR3: CASSRKAVGELFF
DNA: TGTGCCAGCAGCCGAAAGGCGGTCGGGGAGCTGTTTTTT

D: TRBD2
V: TRBV5-4
J: TRBJ2-2
size: NA
CDR3: CASSLKAGGRTGELFF
DNA: TGTGCCAGCAGCTTAAAAGCGGGAGGGAGAACCGGGGAGCTGTTTTTT

D: NA
V: TRBV28
J: TRBJ2-7
size: NA
CDR3: CASSFGTGLYEQYF
DNA: TGTGCCAGCAGTTTTGGTACTGGGCTCTACGAGCAGTACTTC

D: NA
V: TRBV10-3
J: TRBJ1-4
size: NA
CDR3: CAMGRPGEKLFF
DNA: TGTGCCATGGGGAGACCCGGGGAAAAACTGTTTTTT

D: TRBD1
V: TRBV5-1
J: TRBJ2-7
size: NA
CDR3: CASSLWTGIGYEQYF
DNA: TGCGCCAGCAGCTTGTGGACAGGTATAGGTTACGAGCAGTACTTC

D: TRBD1
V: TRBV5-4
J: TRBJ1-3
size: NA
CDR3: CASSLAPDRGNTIYF
DNA: TGTGCCAGCAGCTTGGCCCCGGACAGGGGAAACACCATATATTTT

D: NA
V: TRBV11-3
J: TRBJ2-1
size: NA
CDR3: CASSLALANEQFF
DNA: TGTGCCAGCAGCTTAGCGTTAGCGAATGAGCAGTTCTTC

D: TRBD1
V: TRBV11-2
J: TRBJ2-7
size: NA
CDR3: CASSLSDRDPYEQYF
DNA: TGTGCCAGCAGCTTATCAGACAGGGATCCCTACGAGCAGTACTTC

D: NA
V: TRBV7-9
J: TRBJ2-7
size: NA
CDR3: CASTEARQSREQYF
DNA: TGTGCCAGCACCGAGGCGAGACAGTCACGGGAGCAGTACTTC

D: TRBD1
V: TRBV11-2
J: TRBJ2-7
size: NA
CDR3: CASSRTGNSYEQYF
DNA: TGTGCCAGCAGTCGGACAGGAAATTCCTACGAGCAGTACTTC

D: NA
V: TRBV14
J: TRBJ1-2
size: NA
CDR3: CASSLIQGWAYGYTF
DNA: TGTGCCAGCAGCCTCATTCAGGGTTGGGCCTATGGCTACACCTTC

D: TRBD1
V: TRBV9
J: TRBJ1-2
size: NA
CDR3: CASSGQGLGGGYTF
DNA: TGTGCCAGCAGCGGACAGGGGTTAGGGGGCGGCTACACCTTC

D: TRBD1
V: TRBV5-1
J: TRBJ2-5
size: NA
CDR3: CASSWDRSQETQYF
DNA: TGCGCCAGCAGCTGGGACAGGAGCCAAGAGACCCAGTACTTC

D: TRBD2
V: TRBV4-2
J: TRBJ2-3
size: NA
CDR3: CASSQEKIAGGPTDTQYF
DNA: TGTGCCAGCAGCCAAGAAAAAATAGCGGGGGGGCCCACAGATACGCAGTATTTT

D: NA
V: TRBV7-2
J: TRBJ2-7
size: NA
CDR3: CASSLAPGLSSYEQYF
DNA: TGTGCCAGCAGCTTAGCCCCGGGACTGTCATCCTACGAGCAGTACTTC

D: NA
V: TRBV4-1
J: TRBJ1-4
size: NA
CDR3: CASSQSGFWEKLFF
DNA: TGCGCCAGCAGCCAGTCAGGTTTTTGGGAAAAACTGTTTTTT

D: TRBD2
V: TRBV3-1/TRBV3-2
J: TRBJ2-1
size: NA
CDR3: CASSRGLVGVEQFF
DNA: TGTGCCAGCAGCCGGGGACTAGTGGGAGTTGAGCAGTTCTTC

D: TRBD1
V: TRBV7-2
J: TRBJ2-3
size: NA
CDR3: CASSLRQGLIGDTQYF
DNA: TGTGCCAGCAGCCTTCGACAGGGGCTTATCGGGGATACGCAGTATTTT

D: TRBD2
V: TRBV2
J: TRBJ2-7
size: once
CDR3: CASSAIERGAGEQYF
DNA: TGTGCCAGCAGTGCAATAGAGCGGGGGGCTGGAGAGCAGTACTTC

D: TRBD1
V: TRBV15
J: TRBJ2-2
size: NA
CDR3: CATSRDRTNTGELFF
DNA: TGTGCCACCAGCAGGGACAGGACGAACACCGGGGAGCTGTTTTTT

D: NA
V: TRBV6-5
J: TRBJ1-1
size: NA
CDR3: CASTEWSGTEAFF
DNA: TGTGCCAGCACCGAGTGGTCGGGGACTGAAGCTTTCTTT

D: TRBD2
V: TRBV11-1
J: TRBJ2-7
size: NA
CDR3: CASSLGLAETYEQYF
DNA: TGTGCCAGCAGCTTAGGACTAGCGGAGACCTACGAGCAGTACTTC

D: TRBD1
V: TRBV9
J: TRBJ1-6
size: NA
CDR3: CASSPWTGGASSPLHF
DNA: TGTGCCAGCAGTCCCTGGACAGGGGGCGCTTCTTCACCCCTCCACTTT

D: TRBD2
V: TRBV7-2
J: TRBJ2-3
size: NA
CDR3: CASSLSGGRTDTQYF
DNA: TGTGCCAGCAGCCTTAGCGGGGGGCGCACAGATACGCAGTATTTT

D: TRBD1
V: TRBV3-1/TRBV3-2
J: TRBJ1-2
size: NA
CDR3: CASSQRDRGLGYTF
DNA: TGTGCCAGCAGCCAAAGGGACAGGGGGCTTGGCTACACCTTC

D: NA
V: TRBV7-2
J: TRBJ1-2
size: NA
CDR3: CASKPISVNYGYTF
DNA: TGTGCCAGCAAACCCATATCGGTCAACTATGGCTACACCTTC

D: NA
V: TRBV11-2
J: TRBJ1-1
size: NA
CDR3: CASSFSRFGGDGAFF
DNA: TGTGCCAGCAGCTTCTCCAGATTTGGGGGGGACGGAGCTTTCTTT

D: TRBD2
V: TRBV5-1
J: TRBJ2-1
size: NA
CDR3: CASHEGGLAGVNEQFF
DNA: TGCGCCAGCCACGAGGGCGGACTAGCGGGAGTGAATGAGCAGTTCTTC

D: TRBD1
V: TRBV5-8
J: TRBJ1-4
size: NA
CDR3: CASSFVSGTAINEKLFF
DNA: TGTGCCAGCAGTTTTGTCTCAGGGACAGCTATTAATGAAAAACTGTTTTTT

D: TRBD1
V: TRBV5-5
J: TRBJ1-3
size: NA
CDR3: CASRRGQEVSGNTIYF
DNA: TGTGCCAGCAGACGGGGACAGGAGGTTTCTGGAAACACCATATATTTT

D: NA
V: TRBV7-8
J: TRBJ2-7
size: NA
CDR3: CASSLARNEQYF
DNA: TGTGCCAGCAGCTTGGCCAGAAACGAGCAGTACTTC

D: TRBD2
V: TRBV6-5
J: TRBJ2-2
size: NA
CDR3: CASSRGGAVGELFF
DNA: TGTGCCAGCAGCCGCGGGGGGGCGGTCGGGGAGCTGTTTTTT